This TCR beta chain was sequenced for a study of blood T cell repertoires in COVID-19. Overall study: Material from acute and convalescent COVID-19 was sourced from the United States, Italy and Spain. The analysed material was cDNA or gDNA that came from T cells, B-cell-depleted T cells, or PBMCs.

Authors' data handling: Estimation of nucleated cell counts relied on the amplification of reference gene primers. TCRdb's table, derived via immunoSEQ multiplex PCR, lists solely in-frame clones and lacks some. That table is the source of V, J and clone size, and D and trimming were worked out from the DNA. The sample lists under 300,000 clones; around four fifths were seen once. The V gene's germline CDR1 is LGHDT and CDR2 YNNKEL (reference sequence). V gave up 4 bases and J gave up 0 bases, with 18 bases separating them. The CDR3 sequence is 17 residues long. The chain couples TRBV3-1 (or the pseudogene TRBV3-2) to TRBJ2-5, with D hard to call. This sequence was found in a woman aged 55 to 70 with active or convalescent COVID-19. The sequencing sample was made of peripheral blood. CDR3 nucleotide sequence: TGTGCCAGCAGCCGCCCCACGCCTCTACCAAACCAAGAGACCCAGTACTTC. Residues: CASSRPTPLPNQETQYF.